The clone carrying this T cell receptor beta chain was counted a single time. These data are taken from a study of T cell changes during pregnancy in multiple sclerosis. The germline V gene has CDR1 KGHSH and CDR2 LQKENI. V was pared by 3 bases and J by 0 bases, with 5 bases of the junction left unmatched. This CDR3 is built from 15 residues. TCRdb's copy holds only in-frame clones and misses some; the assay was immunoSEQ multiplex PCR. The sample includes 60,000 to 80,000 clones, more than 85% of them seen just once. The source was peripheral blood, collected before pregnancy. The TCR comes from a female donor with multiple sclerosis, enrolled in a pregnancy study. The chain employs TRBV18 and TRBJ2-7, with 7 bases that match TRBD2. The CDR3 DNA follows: TGTGCCAGCTCACCGAGCGGGACCGCCTCCTACGAGCAGTACTTC. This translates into CASSPSGTASYEQYF.